This TCR beta chain was identified in a study of response to subunit inactivated influenza vaccine. Study observations and caveats: New T cells are recruited in small numbers by each seasonal influenza vaccination, according to the authors' suggestion.

To note about this clonotype: Its antigen is not known.

TCRdb used MiXCR to reprocess the RT-PCR reads, holding one entry per CDR3 protein. The table has 650,000 to 800,000 distinct CDR3 sequences, about 18% seen once. The sequence derives from a man aged 45 to 65 who received an inactivated influenza vaccine. The sample consisted of PBMCs from blood, taken more than 4 days after vaccination.

The CDR3 DNA sequence: TGCAGTGCTAGGAGGGCAGGGAGAGAAAAACTGTTTTTT. Its translation: CSARRAGREKLFF. The chain recombines TRBV20-1 with TRBJ1-4; tentatively, D is TRBD1 (5 bases). V gave up 3 bases and J gave up 8 bases, with 13 bases separating them. Germline CDR1 is DFQATT and CDR2 is SNEGSKA (reference sequence). The CDR3 runs to 13 residues.